This is a list of T cell receptor beta chains from one sample in a study of CXCR3-negative and CXCR3-positive naive CD8 T cells. TCRdb reprocessed the 5' RACE reads, keeping one entry per CDR3 protein, no DNA. Across 65,000 to 75,000 distinct CDR3 sequences, the top ten clones capture 0.55% to 0.8% of the sample. Sequencing used naive CXCR3+ CD8+ T cells from blood. Every receptor here comes from a human donor in good health. Some clones in this sample may be carry-over from other donors' samples. Each CDR3 is given with its conserved first and last residue.

j_call | v_call | cdr3_aa
TRBJ1-1 | TRBV29-1 | CSVGGWNTEAFF
TRBJ2-3 | TRBV12-3/TRBV12-4 | CASSFEWGAKGPDTQYF
TRBJ1-2 | TRBV28 | CASSPRDRAGSGYTF
TRBJ1-2 | TRBV29-1 | CSVEGGAYGYTF
TRBJ2-7 | TRBV20-1 | CSARGTQDPLYEQYF
TRBJ1-1 | TRBV5-1 | CASRSYQGTEAFF
TRBJ2-7 | TRBV9 | CAQDCTGTYEQYF
TRBJ2-7 | TRBV3-1 | CASSDRDITFTYEQYF
TRBJ1-5 | TRBV6-2/TRBV6-3 | CASSYSGQTGLVDQPQHF
TRBJ1-1 | TRBV19 | CAGNEGRNLFNTEAFF
TRBJ2-3 | TRBV4-3 | CASSQDPPGLADTDTQYF
TRBJ1-1 | TRBV5-6 | CASSLPLGVGVNTEAFF
TRBJ2-7 | TRBV19 | CASSTGTGFPYEQYF
TRBJ1-1 | TRBV7-9 | CASSSRDRGYTEAFF
TRBJ2-3 | TRBV12-3/TRBV12-4 | CASSLAGSTDTQYF
TRBJ2-7 | TRBV10-3 | CATTSKSYEQYF
TRBJ2-7 | TRBV29-1 | CSVGGGISYEQYF
TRBJ2-4 | TRBV4-2 | CASSHLTELLDIQYF
TRBJ2-1 | TRBV14 | CASSSRRGQGNNEQFF
TRBJ2-4 | TRBV6-2/TRBV6-3 | CASQGQGKNIQYF
TRBJ1-2 | TRBV9 | CASSVAYRGDYGYTF
TRBJ2-1 | TRBV7-7 | CASSPSGGDNEQFF